The 32 T cell receptor beta chains in this list originate from one sample, sequenced in a study of control samples from healthy donors and cancer patients. Using immunoSEQ multiplex PCR, the repertoire was profiled, and TCRdb retains in-frame clones only, with some absent. The sample consists of 150,000 to 200,000 clones, about nine tenths of them appearing once. The sequencing sample was made of blood. The receptors originated from a woman aged 25-40 years in good health.

This clone was seen a handful of times. The chain joins TRBV5-6 to TRBJ1-5; maybe TRBD1 (5 bases). The V end lost 4 bases, the J end lost 3 bases, and 11 bases lay between the germline ends. Per germline, CDR1 SGHDT and CDR2 YYEEEE. The CDR3 is 14 residues long. Written as DNA, the CDR3 is TGTGCCAGCAGCGTGAGGGGCGCCAATCAGCCCCAGCATTTT. Amino acids: CASSVRGANQPQHF. Filled out from reference TRBV5-6 and TRBJ1-5, the complete variable domain reads DAGVTQSPTHLIKTRGQQVTLRCSPKSGHDTVSWYQQALGQGPQFIFQYYEEEERQRGNFPDRFSGHQFPNYSSELNVNALLLGDSALYLCASSVRGANQPQHFGDGTRLSIL.

The J gene is TRBJ1-4, the V gene TRBV4-3; 7 nucleotides agree with TRBD1. With 0 bases clipped from V and 8 bases from J, the junction kept 6 bases outside the gene matches. The CDR3 length is 15 residues. Germline V gene sequence: CDR1 LGHNA, CDR2 YSLEER. In DNA form, the CDR3 reads TGCGCCAGCAGCCAAGATTCAGGGGGAGAAGAAAAACTGTTTTTT. Its translation: CASSQDSGGEEKLFF.

The gene calls are TRBV19 and TRBJ2-7; D not certain. The CDR3 loop spans 12 amino acids. The ends were cut back, 3 bases at V and 5 bases at J, with 8 bases in the middle. The V gene's germline CDR1 is LNHDA and CDR2 SQIVND (reference sequence). CDR3 in DNA: TGTGCCAGTAGTATCTCAGACAACGAGCAGTACTTC. Translation: CASSISDNEQYF.

V gene TRBV6-1 combines with J gene TRBJ2-2; D is perhaps TRBD1 (5 bases). The germline V gene encodes CDR1 MNHNS and CDR2 SASEGT. V was cut by 3 bases and J by 7 bases, with 6 bases left in between. This CDR3 spans 12 amino acids. In nucleotides, the CDR3 is TGTGCCAGCAGTGACAGGGACGGGGAGCTGTTTTTT. It yields the protein CASSDRDGELFF.

This sequence joins TRBV6-5 and TRBJ1-3; D is undetermined. CDR1 and CDR2 (germline): MNHEY, SVGAGI. The CDR3 length is 14 residues. V shed 2 bases and J shed 0 bases, with 5 bases lying between them. The CDR3 DNA follows: TGTGCCAGCAGTTACGAGGGCTCTGGAAACACCATATATTTT. Its translation is CASSYEGSGNTIYF.

The chain couples TRBV30 to TRBJ2-1; D not certain. Germline V gene sequence: CDR1 GTSNPN, CDR2 SVGIG (reference sequence). The V end was cut by 3 bases, the J end by 4 bases, with 10 bases between. The CDR3 consists of 13 residues. DNA for the CDR3: TGTGCCTGGAGCATCCAAGGATACAATGAGCAGTTCTTC. Its translation is CAWSIQGYNEQFF. Looking up the rest from reference TRBV30 and TRBJ2-1 gives the full variable domain: SQTIHQWPATLVQPVGSPLSLECTVEGTSNPNLYWYRQAAGRGLQLLFYSVGIGQISSEVPQNLSASRPQDRQFILSSKKLLLSDSGFYLCAWSIQGYNEQFFGPGTRLTVL.

The V call is TRBV20-1, the J call TRBJ2-7, with 7 bases matching TRBD2. The V gene's germline CDR1 is DFQATT and CDR2 SNEGSKA (reference sequence). Trimming at V came to 3 bases and at J to 2 bases, leaving 7 bases not matched to a gene. The CDR3 has 14 residues. CDR3 sequence reads: CSASYLAVTYEQYF. CDR3 nucleotide sequence: TGCAGTGCTAGTTATCTAGCGGTGACCTACGAGCAGTACTTC.

For this clone: An end of the junction does not agree with germline; a read error may underlie this. This rearrangement joins TRBV5-1 to TRBJ2-3, with D possibly matching TRBD2 (6 bases). The CDR3 consists of 11 residues. Per germline, CDR1 SGHRS and CDR2 YFSETQ. CDR3 amino acids: CANSGTDTQYF. DNA of the CDR3: TGCGCCAACAGCGGGACAGATACGCAGTATTTT.

V and J are TRBV5-6 and TRBJ2-2; no definite D call. V lost 2 bases and J lost 4, with 6 bases in between. Per germline, CDR1 SGHDT and CDR2 YYEEEE. CDR3 length: 13 residues. Here the CDR3 DNA reads TGTGCCAGCAGCTTCTCGGGCACCGGGGAGCTGTTTTTT. Protein: CASSFSGTGELFF.

The genes are TRBV15 and TRBJ1-4, with D hard to call. There are 14 residues in the CDR3. The germline gives CDR1 LNHNV, CDR2 YYDKDF (reference sequence). V lost 4 bases, J lost 0 bases, and 6 bases lay in between. In nucleotides, the CDR3 is TGTGCCACCAGCACGCGGGCAACTAATGAAAAACTGTTTTTT. Translating gives CATSTRATNEKLFF.

The V gene is TRBV7-8, the J gene TRBJ2-5; 7 nucleotides align to TRBD1. The CDR3 is 14 residues long. Germline V lookup: CDR1 SGHVS, CDR2 FQNEAQ. V trimming: 5 bases; J trimming: 1 base; junction bases outside the gene matches: 4. CDR3 sequence: CASSHRTGQETQYF. CDR3 bases: TGTGCCAGCAGCCACCGGACAGGCCAAGAGACCCAGTACTTC.

Turning to this clone: Other nucleotide sequences from this sample produce the same CDR3. The rearrangement joins TRBV4-1 to TRBJ1-5; D may be TRBD1 (5 bases). Germline loops: CDR1 MGHRA, CDR2 YSYEKL. V was pared by 0 bases and J by 0 bases, with 12 bases between. This CDR3 spans 17 amino acids. The CDR3 spells CASSQDPGRYSNQPQHF. The CDR3 coding sequence is TGCGCCAGCAGCCAAGATCCGGGACGGTATAGCAATCAGCCCCAGCATTTT.

The V and J genes are TRBV5-4 and TRBJ1-5; TRBD1 is a possible D gene (5 bases). The CDR3 length is 13 residues. V was pared by 4 bases and J by 4 bases, with 9 bases between. CDR1 is SGHNT and CDR2 is YYREEE in the germline V gene (reference sequence). Here the CDR3 DNA reads TGTGCCAGCAGCCCGGGACGGAATCAGCCCCAGCATTTT. Amino acids: CASSPGRNQPQHF.

The CDR3 spells CASNRASGSAGELFF. The CDR3 DNA reads as TGTGCCAGCAATAGGGCTAGCGGGAGTGCAGGGGAGCTGTTTTTT. This sequence joins TRBV2 and TRBJ2-2; 10 bases fit TRBD2. Losses at the gene ends were 7 bases for V and 8 bases for J; bases not matched to a gene: 10. From germline, CDR1 is SNHLY and CDR2 FYNNEI. The CDR3 consists of 15 residues. Combining the CDR3 with reference TRBV2 and TRBJ2-2 gives the whole variable domain EPEVTQTPSHQVTQMGQEVILRCVPISNHLYFYWYRQILGQKVEFLVSFYNNEISEKSEIFDDQFSVERPDGSNFTLKIRSTKLEDSAMYFCASNRASGSAGELFFGEGSRLTVL.

The J gene is TRBJ1-2, the V gene TRBV27; TRBD1 is a possible D gene (6 bases). V was cut by 3 bases and J by 4 bases, with 9 bases left in between. Per the germline V gene, CDR1 is MNHEY and CDR2 is SMNVEV (reference sequence). The CDR3 is made up of 13 amino acids. For the CDR3, the DNA is TGTGCCAGCAGTTTTGAGGGGGGCTATGGCTACACCTTC. Protein sequence: CASSFEGGYGYTF.

The chain is built from TRBV5-4 and TRBJ1-2; unclear D gene. Germline CDR1 reads SGHNT; CDR2 reads YYREEE (reference sequence). The CDR3 runs to 12 residues. Trimming removed 2 bases at V and 1 base at J, with 3 bases between. CDR3 DNA: TGTGCCAGCAGCTTCAGTAACTATGGCTACACCTTC. It translates to CASSFSNYGYTF. The full variable domain, in which reference TRBV5-4 and TRBJ1-2 provide the parts outside the CDR3, is ETGVTQSPTHLIKTRGQQVTLRCSSQSGHNTVSWYQQALGQGPQFIFQYYREEENGRGNFPPRFSGLQFPNYSSELNVNALELDDSALYLCASSFSNYGYTFGSGTRLTVV.

This sequence joins TRBV30 and TRBJ2-7; no clear D gene. Germline V gives CDR1 GTSNPN, CDR2 SVGIG (reference sequence). V shed 2 bases and J shed 2 bases, with 10 bases lying between them. This CDR3 is built from 13 residues. The CDR3 loop is CAWSSDGTYEQYF. In nucleotides, the CDR3 is TGTGCCTGGAGTTCGGACGGCACCTACGAGCAGTACTTC.

The table lists this clone with a few counts. The V gene is TRBV11-2, the J gene TRBJ2-2; perhaps TRBD1 as D (6 bases). Germline CDR1 and CDR2: SGHAT and FQNNGV. Trimming removed 6 bases from V and 6 bases from J, with 8 bases in between. This CDR3 spans 12 amino acids. The CDR3 here is CASRRQAGELFF. As DNA, the CDR3 is TGTGCCAGCAGACGACAGGCCGGGGAGCTGTTTTTT.

The rearrangement joins TRBV5-1 to TRBJ2-5; the match to TRBD1 covers 9 bases. CDR1 and CDR2 (germline): SGHRS, YFSETQ. This CDR3 region has 14 residues. The ends lost 3 bases at V and 3 bases at J; junction bases unmatched: 3. This CDR3 is CASSSGTGKETQYF. DNA of the CDR3: TGCGCCAGCAGCTCCGGGACAGGGAAAGAGACCCAGTACTTC.

The J gene is TRBJ1-5, the V gene TRBV30; D may be TRBD1 (5 bases). CDR1 GTSNPN and CDR2 SVGIG come from the germline V gene (reference sequence). The CDR3 is 13 amino acids. With 0 bases removed from V and 7 bases from J, the gap between germline ends came to 10 bases. Written as DNA, the CDR3 is TGTGCCTGGAGTGTAGGTAGGGACCAGCCCCAGCATTTT. It yields the protein CAWSVGRDQPQHF.

There are a few counts of this clone. The chain employs TRBV4-3 and TRBJ2-1; TRBD2 aligns across 10 bases. The CDR3 has 16 residues. With V trimmed by 0 bases and J by 7 bases, 6 bases remained unmatched. Germline CDR1 and CDR2: LGHNA and YSLEER. The CDR3 loop reads CASSQDGSGRGNEQFF. In DNA, the CDR3 is TGCGCCAGCAGCCAAGATGGCAGCGGGAGGGGGAATGAGCAGTTCTTC.

Turning to this clone: One junction end disagrees with the germline gene, perhaps due to a read error. V is TRBV6-5 and J is TRBJ1-4; D is possibly TRBD1 (6 bases). CDR3 length: 15 amino acids. Looked up from germline, CDR1 is MNHEY and CDR2 is SVGAGI. CDR3 DNA: TGTGCCAGCAGTGACTCACAGGGAGGCAGTGAAAAACTGTTTTTT. It translates to CASSDSQGGSEKLFF.

The chain recombines TRBV10-3 with TRBJ2-2; D possibly corresponds to TRBD2 (5 bases). Looked up from germline, CDR1 is ENHRY and CDR2 is SYGVKD. V was cut by 3 bases and J by 2 bases, with 7 bases left in between. This CDR3 spans 14 amino acids. The CDR3 sequence is CAISDSANTGELFF. Here the CDR3 DNA reads TGTGCCATCAGTGATAGCGCCAACACCGGGGAGCTGTTTTTT.

The chain recombines TRBV6-5 with TRBJ2-3; the D gene is possibly TRBD2 (5 bases). The germline V gene encodes CDR1 MNHEY and CDR2 SVGAGI. V was shortened by 8 bases and J by 1 base, with 10 bases between the two germline ends. The CDR3 is 13 amino acids. CDR3 region: CASGRGGTDTQYF. CDR3 nucleotides: TGTGCCAGCGGGAGAGGTGGCACAGATACGCAGTATTTT.

J is TRBJ1-4 and V is TRBV28, with D possibly TRBD1 on 6 matching bases. Germline CDR1 MDHEN, CDR2 SYDVKM. The CDR3 spans 14 residues. V was pared by 6 bases and J by 0 bases, with 8 bases between. The CDR3 DNA reads TGTGCCAGCAGCCGGACAGCAACTAATGAAAAACTGTTTTTT. Its protein product is CASSRTATNEKLFF.

The gene calls are TRBV6-2 or TRBV6-3 and TRBJ2-1; D is perhaps TRBD1 (6 bases). The CDR3 contains 12 residues. The ends were cut back, 5 bases at V and 4 bases at J, with 6 bases in the middle. Germline values: CDR1 MNHEY, CDR2 SVGEGT. The CDR3 nucleotides are TGTGCCAGCAGTCAGGGGTACAATGAGCAGTTCTTC. Its protein product is CASSQGYNEQFF.

This sequence joins TRBV6-5 and TRBJ2-1; 11 positions agree with TRBD1. After removal of 6 bases from V and 5 bases from J, the junction contained 3 bases not matched to a gene. Germline CDR1 MNHEY, CDR2 SVGAGI. The CDR3 spans 14 residues. The CDR3 spells CASRRDRGNNEQFF. CDR3 bases: TGTGCCAGCAGGAGGGACAGGGGGAACAATGAGCAGTTCTTC.

This chain connects TRBV28 to TRBJ2-5, with no clear D. This CDR3 has 14 amino acids. The germline V gene has CDR1 MDHEN and CDR2 SYDVKM. V lost 1 base and J 2 bases, leaving 8 bases between the germline ends. The CDR3 protein is CASSLLARQETQYF. Here the CDR3 DNA reads TGTGCCAGCAGTTTATTAGCACGTCAAGAGACCCAGTACTTC.

The genes are TRBV11-2 and TRBJ2-1; 12 bases map to TRBD2. V lost 5 bases, J lost 7 bases, and 3 bases stayed unmatched. Germline V gene lookup returns CDR1 SGHAT and CDR2 FQNNGV. The CDR3 has 14 residues. The CDR3: CASSLAGGPNEQFF. Written as DNA, the CDR3 is TGTGCCAGCAGCCTAGCGGGAGGGCCGAATGAGCAGTTCTTC.

The chain employs TRBV11-1 and TRBJ2-5; 7 bases line up with TRBD1. This CDR3 spans 14 amino acids. The germline V gene encodes CDR1 SGHAT and CDR2 FQDESV (reference sequence). V trimming: 5 bases; J trimming: 0 bases; junction bases outside the gene matches: 3. As DNA, the CDR3 is TGTGCCAGCAGCGGCAGGGGGAACCAAGAGACCCAGTACTTC. Its protein product is CASSGRGNQETQYF.

This clone showed up just a few times. Other DNA sequences from this sample encode an identical CDR3 as well. This chain links TRBV4-2 with TRBJ1-5; 10 bases are shared with TRBD1. The CDR3 contains 14 residues. Germline V lookup: CDR1 LGHNA, CDR2 YNFKEQ. The V and J ends lost 1 base and 7 bases, in that order; junction bases with no gene match: 1. The CDR3 here is CASSQGQGAQPQHF. The CDR3 coding sequence is TGTGCCAGCAGCCAAGGACAGGGGGCCCAGCCCCAGCATTTT.

The V and J genes are TRBV19 and TRBJ2-2, with D uncertain. From germline, CDR1 is LNHDA and CDR2 SQIVND (reference sequence). CDR3 size: 17 residues. With 5 bases removed from V and 0 bases from J, the gap between germline ends came to 16 bases. The CDR3 sequence: CASSSPGASPNTGELFF. The CDR3 DNA reads as TGTGCCAGTAGTTCCCCCGGTGCCTCCCCGAACACCGGGGAGCTGTTTTTT.